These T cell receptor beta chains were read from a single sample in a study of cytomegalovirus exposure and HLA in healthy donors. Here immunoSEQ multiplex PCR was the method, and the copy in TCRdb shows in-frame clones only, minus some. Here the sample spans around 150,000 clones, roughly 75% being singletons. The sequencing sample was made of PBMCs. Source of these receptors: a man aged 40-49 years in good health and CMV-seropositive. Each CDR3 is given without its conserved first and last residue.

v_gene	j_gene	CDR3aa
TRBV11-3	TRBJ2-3	ASSLTSPKTDTQY
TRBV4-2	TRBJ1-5	ASSQSQGLAVNQPQH
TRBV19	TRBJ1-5	ASKTGLQPQH
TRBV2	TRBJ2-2	ASRRTSGNTGELF
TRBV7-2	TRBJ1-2	AVTGFNYGYT
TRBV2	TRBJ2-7	ASREQGLGEQY
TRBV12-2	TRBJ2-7	ASRSGQGSGEQY
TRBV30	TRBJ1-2	AWSMTETYGYT
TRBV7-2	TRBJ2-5	ASSLASGGLETQY
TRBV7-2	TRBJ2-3	ASSPSGGSTDTQY
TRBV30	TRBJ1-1	AWDRTEAF
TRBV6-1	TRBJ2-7	ASSDRGKVAGEQY
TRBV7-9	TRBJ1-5	ASSLPYSNQPQH
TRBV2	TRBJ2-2	ASSETRLSGGAPGELF
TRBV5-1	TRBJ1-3	ASSPDWIGAENTIY
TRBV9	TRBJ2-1	ASSEGTSGTSYNEQF
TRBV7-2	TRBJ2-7	ASSLKTGYEQY
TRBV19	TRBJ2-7	ASRHNGAGSYEQY
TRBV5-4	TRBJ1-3	ASSLGLGASGNTIY
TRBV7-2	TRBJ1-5	ASSSDRGGNQPQH
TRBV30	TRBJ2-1	AWSGTTYNEQF
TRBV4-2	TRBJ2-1	ASSQALDEQF
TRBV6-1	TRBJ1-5	ASRDYLGNQPQH
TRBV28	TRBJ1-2	ATQLPGQDYGYT
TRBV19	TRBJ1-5	ASSIGRQGYSNQPQH
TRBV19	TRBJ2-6	ASRGDRGPSGANVLT
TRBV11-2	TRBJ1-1	ASSLVAGLNTEAF
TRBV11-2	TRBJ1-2	ASGDVQGTGHEGYGYT
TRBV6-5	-	ATRTPKYHEQY
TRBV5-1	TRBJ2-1	ASSLRVAGTYNEQF
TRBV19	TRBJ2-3	ASTGGDTQY
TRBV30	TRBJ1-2	AWSVRSNYGYT
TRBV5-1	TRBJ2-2	ASSPGPTGELF
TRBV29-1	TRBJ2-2	SALAGQGVAGELF
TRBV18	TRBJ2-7	ASSPGFGSYEQY
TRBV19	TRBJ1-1	ASLKDRLNTEAF
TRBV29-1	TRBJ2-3	SERVGDTQY
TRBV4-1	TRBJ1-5	ASSAGQTSNQPQH
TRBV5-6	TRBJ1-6	ASSLYPWDRASYNSPLH
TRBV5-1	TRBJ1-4	ASSIQGNGLGEKLF
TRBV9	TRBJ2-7	ASSASTQGYEQY
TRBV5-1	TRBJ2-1	ASSLVSSGRGEQF
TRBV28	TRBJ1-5	ASRYSNQPQH
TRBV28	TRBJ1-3	ASSRQFTKSSGNTIY
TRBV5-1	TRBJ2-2	ASSLGRGSGELF
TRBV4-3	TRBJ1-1	ASSQILAANTEAF
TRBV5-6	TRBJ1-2	ASTSVGVYGYT
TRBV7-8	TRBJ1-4	ASSRQGRGNEKLF
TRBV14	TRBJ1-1	ASSLGTAEAF